This T cell receptor (beta chain) was recorded in a study of early T cells in non-severe SARS-CoV-2 infection. For the study at large: It was bulk RNA from unsorted whole blood that was sequenced, and the chains were unpaired.

The CDR3 consists of 15 residues. This clonotype was counted many times. Attached unique molecular identifiers marked individual cDNA molecules. A single record per CDR3 protein comes from TCRdb applying MiXCR to the 5' RACE reads. The table shows over 50,000 distinct CDR3 sequences, with 10% to 11% occurring only once. Material for sequencing was whole blood. This TCR came from an adult who was a healthcare worker with PCR-confirmed SARS-CoV-2 infection or an uninfected control (not recorded which). The chain joins TRBV21-1 to TRBJ2-7. TRBV21-1 is shown as a pseudogene. CDR3 coding DNA: TGTGCCAGCAGTACCAAGACCGGCCTCAACTACGAGCAGTACTTC. Encoded protein: CASSTKTGLNYEQYF.